This T cell receptor (beta chain) was documented in a study of early T cells in non-severe SARS-CoV-2 infection. Study background: Sequencing input comprised bulk RNA from unsorted whole blood; chain pairing was not available.

Unique molecular identifiers were attached to individual cDNA molecules. TCRdb recomputed calls from the 5' RACE reads with MiXCR, one row per CDR3 protein. The sample has tens of thousands of distinct CDR3 sequences, less than 6.5% seen once; the top ten hold around 3.8%. This clonotype was detected only a few times. In germline, CDR1 is WSHSY, CDR2 SAAADI. CDR3 length: 13 amino acids. The germline V and J ends were trimmed by 2 bases and 16 bases, with 18 bases remaining between them. V and J are TRBV10-2 and TRBJ2-1; D is uncertain. Input material: whole blood. The TCR comes from an adult who was a healthcare worker with PCR-confirmed SARS-CoV-2 infection or an uninfected control (not recorded which). The DNA for the CDR3 is TGCGCCAGCAGTGAGGTTATGTGGAGCGTTTCCTTCTTC. Its translation: CASSEVMWSVSFF.